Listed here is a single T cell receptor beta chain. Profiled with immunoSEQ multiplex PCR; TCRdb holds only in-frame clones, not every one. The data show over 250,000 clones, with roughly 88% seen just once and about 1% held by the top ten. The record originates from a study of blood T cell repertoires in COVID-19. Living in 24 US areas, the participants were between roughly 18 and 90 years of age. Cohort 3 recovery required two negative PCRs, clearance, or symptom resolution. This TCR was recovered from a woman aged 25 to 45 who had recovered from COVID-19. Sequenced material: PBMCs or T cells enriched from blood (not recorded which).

The CDR3 nucleotides read TGTGCCAGCAGCCAAGATTCTCACAGGGGGGGTTCCTATAATTCACCCCTCCACTTT. Amino acid sequence: CASSQDSHRGGSYNSPLHF. V gene TRBV3-1 (or the pseudogene TRBV3-2) combines with J gene TRBJ1-6; the match to TRBD1 covers 8 bases. The CDR3 totals 19 residues. Unmatched junction bases numbered 8, after V lost 0 bases and J lost 1 base. Germline loops: CDR1 LGHDT, CDR2 YNNKEL (reference sequence).